What follows describes a single T cell receptor beta chain. The antigen is not known. CDR1 is SGHDT and CDR2 is YYEEEE in the germline V gene. Trimming took 7 bases from V and 1 from J, leaving 14 bases between them. The CDR3 loop spans 14 amino acids. Produced via immunoSEQ multiplex PCR; TCRdb's table is partial and in-frame only. The table shows about 180,000 clones, with just over 85% occurring only once. The data were obtained in a study of T cell responses to AZD1222 COVID-19 vaccine. General study findings and limits: Donors were largely white British and mainly female; clonal diversity was possibly underestimated.

Sequencing was performed on peripheral blood, taken on day 0 of AZD1222 vaccination. The chain recombines TRBV5-6 with TRBJ2-5; D might be TRBD1 (6 bases). The sequence derives from an adult in good health. The CDR3 reads CASATGSPQETQYF. CDR3 coding DNA: TGTGCCAGCGCCACAGGGTCCCCCCAAGAGACCCAGTACTTC.